The 26 T cell receptor beta chains listed next were all sequenced from one sample in a study of T cell repertoires in cytomegalovirus infection. MiXCR, applied by TCRdb to the reads, yields one record per CDR3 protein. The table has approximately 630,000 distinct CDR3 sequences, approximately 24% seen once. The sample taken for sequencing was CD8+ T cells from PBMCs. The source is a human donor in good health (CMV status not recorded). Some clones in this sample may be carry-over from other donors' samples.

This clonotype has at least ten counts. The chain uses TRBV28 and TRBJ1-1, with D hard to call. Trimming stripped 3 bases from V and 1 base from J, with 6 bases between. The CDR3 spans 13 residues. Germline V gives CDR1 MDHEN, CDR2 SYDVKM. CDR3 sequence (DNA): TGTGCCAGCAGTTTCCAACGGAACACTGAAGCTTTCTTT. Translated, it gives CASSFQRNTEAFF.

This chain links TRBV25-1 with TRBJ2-1; D is uncertain. This CDR3 spans 10 amino acids. The V and J ends lost 8 bases and 9 bases respectively, with 8 bases between them. Germline lookup yields CDR1 MGHDK and CDR2 SYGVNS. The CDR3 loop reads CASQLGEQFF. The CDR3 nucleotides read TGTGCCAGCCAGTTAGGTGAGCAGTTCTTC.

This chain connects TRBV25-1 to TRBJ2-5; 12 bases are shared with TRBD2. Germline trimming cut 8 bases from V and 0 bases from J; bases unmatched to any gene: 10. This CDR3 region has 17 residues. CDR1 is MGHDK, CDR2 SYGVNS, per germline. Here the CDR3 reads CASSRRLAGGYQETQYF. Here the CDR3 DNA reads TGTGCCAGCTCTCGGCGGCTAGCGGGGGGGTACCAAGAGACCCAGTACTTC. The full variable domain, rest sourced from reference TRBV25-1 and TRBJ2-5, is EADIYQTPRYLVIGTGKKITLECSQTMGHDKMYWYQQDPGMELHLIHYSYGVNSTEKGDLSSESTVSRIRTEHFPLTLESARPSHTSQYLCASSRRLAGGYQETQYFGPGTRLLVL.

At least ten counts were recorded for this clonotype. The chain has TRBV7-9 and TRBJ1-1; D unclear. V shed 1 base and J shed 1 base, with 10 bases lying between them. The CDR3 sequence is 15 residues long. CDR1 is SEHNR and CDR2 is FQNEAQ in the germline V gene (reference sequence). CDR3 loop: CASSLVSAGNTEAFF. In DNA, the CDR3 is TGTGCCAGCAGCTTAGTGAGCGCAGGGAACACTGAAGCTTTCTTT.

This chain uses TRBV2 with TRBJ1-2, with a possible D match to TRBD1 (5 bases). The CDR3 spans 11 residues. Trimming stripped 6 bases from V and 12 bases from J, with 14 bases between. Germline V gene data show CDR1 as SNHLY and CDR2 as FYNNEI. CDR3 sequence reads: CASSLGPANTF. As DNA, the CDR3 is TGTGCCAGCAGCCTGGGACCGGCGAACACCTTC.

The chain links TRBV6-5 to TRBJ1-1, with 9 bases lining up with TRBD1. This CDR3 spans 16 amino acids. Germline loops: CDR1 MNHEY, CDR2 SVGAGI. Trimming cost V 0 bases and J 7 bases; bases outside gene matches: 9. The CDR3 DNA is TGTGCCAGCAGTTACTCTGATGGACAGGGGTGGGTTGAAGCTTTCTTT. It encodes CASSYSDGQGWVEAFF.

The table lists this clonotype with many counts. This rearrangement joins TRBV7-8 to TRBJ2-3; weak D call: TRBD2 (7 bases). Trimming left V 4 bases short and J 2 bases short, with 16 bases between. This CDR3 has 16 residues. The germline gives CDR1 SGHVS, CDR2 FQNEAQ. The CDR3 sequence: CASSSGGGAFTDTQYF. The DNA for the CDR3 is TGTGCCAGCAGCTCTGGAGGGGGGGCTTTCACAGATACGCAGTATTTT.

V is TRBV12-3 or TRBV12-4 and J is TRBJ2-5, with 8 bases that match TRBD2. The V segment lost 3 bases and the J segment 0 bases; nucleotides outside the gene matches: 9. The CDR3 runs to 17 residues. CDR3 DNA sequence: TGTGCCAGCAGTTTTGGCTTAGCGGGGTACCACCAAGAGACCCAGTACTTC. It translates to CASSFGLAGYHQETQYF.

This clonotype came up a few times. The chain links TRBV28 to TRBJ2-7; D perhaps matches TRBD1 (5 bases). V was trimmed by 4 bases and J by 3 bases, leaving 16 bases between them. The germline CDR1 and CDR2 sequences are MDHEN and SYDVKM. The CDR3 is 15 residues long. Here the CDR3 DNA reads TGTGCCAGCAGTTCACCTCCCTCAGGGATCTACGAGCAGTACGTC. It codes for CASSSPPSGIYEQYV.

This chain uses TRBV13 with TRBJ2-7, with TRBD1 matching over 12 bases. V shed 5 bases, J shed 2 bases, and the junction held 7 bases outside the gene matches. The CDR3 length is 16 residues. Germline V gives CDR1 PRHDT, CDR2 FYEKMQ (reference sequence). CDR3 in amino acids: CASSPTGTGGPYEQYF. The CDR3 DNA reads TGTGCCAGCAGCCCCACCGGGACAGGGGGCCCCTACGAGCAGTACTTC.

This clonotype has at least ten counts. The chain employs TRBV7-2 and TRBJ2-1, with D possibly being TRBD2 (6 bases). From germline, CDR1 is SGHTA and CDR2 FQGNSA. V gave up 4 bases and J gave up 8 bases, with 18 bases separating them. The CDR3 loop spans 15 amino acids. DNA of the CDR3: TGTGCCAGCAGCTACCTCTCGGGGAGCGGGTATGAGCAGTTCTTC. Translating it yields CASSYLSGSGYEQFF.

This clonotype was seen a handful of times. The chain uses TRBV6-5 and TRBJ2-2, with D possibly matching TRBD1 (5 bases). This CDR3 has 17 residues. V gave up 0 bases and J gave up 2 bases, with 13 bases separating them. CDR1 and CDR2 from the germline V gene are MNHEY and SVGAGI. As DNA, the CDR3 is TGTGCCAGCAGTTACTCGAGGTTTACAGGAAACACCGGGGAGCTGTTTTTT. It codes for CASSYSRFTGNTGELFF.

The J gene is TRBJ2-2, the V gene TRBV7-9; 7 bases line up with TRBD1. V shed 6 bases, J shed 3 bases, and the junction held 7 bases outside the gene matches. The CDR3 is made up of 15 amino acids. The V gene's germline CDR1 is SEHNR and CDR2 FQNEAQ (reference sequence). This chain's CDR3 is CASRHKGQYTGELFF. The CDR3 DNA is TGTGCCAGCAGGCACAAGGGACAGTACACCGGGGAGCTGTTTTTT. The entire variable domain, with the rest obtained from reference TRBV7-9 and TRBJ2-2, is as follows: DTGVSQNPRHKITKRGQNVTFRCDPISEHNRLYWYRQTLGQGPEFLTYFQNEAQLEKSRLLSDRFSAERPKGSFSTLEIQRTEQGDSAMYLCASRHKGQYTGELFFGEGSRLTVL.

This clonotype was counted at least ten times. The chain joins TRBV15 to TRBJ2-3; D may match TRBD1 or TRBD2 (5 bases each). The CDR3 is made up of 14 amino acids. The ends were cut back, 3 bases at V and 6 bases at J, with 13 bases in the middle. CDR1 and CDR2 (germline): LNHNV, YYDKDF (reference sequence). The CDR3 bases are TGTGCCACCAGCAGGGCAGGGACCGCGGATACGCAGTATTTT. It is translated as CATSRAGTADTQYF.

This clonotype was seen repeatedly, ten times or more. The V and J genes are TRBV7-6 and TRBJ1-2; perhaps TRBD1 as D (5 bases). The CDR3 is made up of 15 amino acids. The germline gives CDR1 SGHVS, CDR2 FNYEAQ. V lost 4 bases, J lost 3 bases, and 15 bases lay in between. The CDR3 DNA follows: TGTGCCAGCAGCTCTCTTCAGGGCAGCGACTATGGCTACACCTTC. As protein: CASSSLQGSDYGYTF. The full variable domain, with the rest looked up from reference TRBV7-6 and TRBJ1-2, is GAGVSQSPRYKVTKRGQDVALRCDPISGHVSLYWYRQALGQGPEFLTYFNYEAQQDKSGLPNDRFSAERPEGSISTLTIQRTEQRDSAMYRCASSSLQGSDYGYTFGSGTRLTVV.

The table lists this clonotype with many counts. V is TRBV7-2 and J is TRBJ1-4, with D unclear. Trimming pared 1 base from V and 2 bases from J, leaving 8 bases between. Per germline, CDR1 SGHTA and CDR2 FQGNSA. There are 15 residues in the CDR3. Here the CDR3 reads CASSLERATNEKLFF. The DNA for the CDR3 is TGTGCCAGCAGCTTAGAGCGGGCGACTAATGAAAAACTGTTTTTT.

This clonotype was counted a few times. This chain links TRBV5-1 with TRBJ2-3; 8 bases align to TRBD1. V was clipped by 9 bases and J by 1 base; unmatched bases: 7. This CDR3 spans 14 amino acids. CDR1 SGHRS and CDR2 YFSETQ come from the germline V gene. CDR3 protein: CATRQGRRTDTQYF. The CDR3 nucleotides are TGCGCCACCCGACAGGGGCGGCGCACAGATACGCAGTATTTT. Variable domain in full (rest from reference TRBV5-1 and TRBJ2-3): KAGVTQTPRYLIKTRGQQVTLSCSPISGHRSVSWYQQTPGQGLQFLFEYFSETQRNKGNFPGRFSGRQFSNSRSEMNVSTLELGDSALYLCATRQGRRTDTQYFGPGTRLTVL.

This clonotype has only a few counts. The V call is TRBV7-9, the J call TRBJ1-1; D not resolved. V was clipped by 5 bases and J by 3 bases, with 13 bases between them. The CDR3 length is 14 residues. Germline CDR1 reads SEHNR; CDR2 reads FQNEAQ (reference sequence). The CDR3, as DNA: TGTGCCAGCAGCAACACCGGGAGCCACACTGAAGCTTTCTTT. It translates to CASSNTGSHTEAFF.

This clonotype was counted between two and nine times. The V gene is TRBV19, the J gene TRBJ2-1; 10 bases fit TRBD2. Trimming took 3 bases from V and 9 from J; bases not matched to a gene: 8. CDR1 and CDR2 from the germline V gene are LNHDA and SQIVND (reference sequence). This CDR3 comprises 15 residues. CDR3: CASSIQGLAASEQFF. The CDR3 DNA reads TGTGCCAGTAGTATCCAAGGACTAGCGGCTAGTGAGCAGTTCTTC.

This clonotype was observed a few times. The V and J genes are TRBV12-3 or TRBV12-4 and TRBJ2-2; D might be TRBD2 (7 bases). Trimming removed 7 bases at V and 0 bases at J, with 15 bases between. This CDR3 has 16 residues. The CDR3 loop reads CASIKGGSANTGELFF. CDR3 nucleotides: TGTGCCAGCATAAAGGGGGGGTCCGCGAACACCGGGGAGCTGTTTTTT.

This clonotype has a count of ten or more. The chain links TRBV12-5 to TRBJ1-5, with TRBD1 identical over 9 bases. CDR3 length: 19 residues. The V gene's germline CDR1 is LGHNT and CDR2 FRNRAP. V dropped 4 bases and J dropped 1; count of bases not matched to a gene: 14. CDR3 protein: CASGWRTGDAPQSNQPQHF. DNA of the CDR3: TGTGCTAGTGGTTGGCGGACAGGGGACGCCCCTCAGAGCAATCAGCCCCAGCATTTT.

The CDR3 coding sequence is TGTGCCAGCAGCACGTACCTCCGGCCAAGGGCGAATGAAAAACTGTTTTTT. It yields the protein CASSTYLRPRANEKLFF. The chain employs TRBV7-4 and TRBJ1-4; D is ambiguous. This CDR3 contains 17 residues. V dropped 5 bases and J dropped 5 bases, with 21 bases sitting between them. Germline CDR1 and CDR2: SGHVT and SQSDAQ.

Many counts were recorded for this clonotype. This rearrangement joins TRBV6-6 to TRBJ2-7; a possible D gene is TRBD1 (6 bases). The germline CDR1 and CDR2 sequences are MNHNY and SVGAGI (reference sequence). This CDR3 comprises 14 residues. V was trimmed by 5 bases and J by 5 bases, leaving 16 bases between them. The CDR3 spells CASSKTDWDNEQYV. CDR3 nucleotides: TGTGCCAGCAGTAAAACCGACTGGGACAACGAGCAGTACGTC.

This clonotype was observed at least ten times. The chain uses TRBV7-9 and TRBJ2-7; D call uncertain. In germline, CDR1 is SEHNR, CDR2 FQNEAQ (reference sequence). The CDR3 has 13 amino acids. V gave up 5 bases and J gave up 5 bases, with 13 bases separating them. The CDR3 protein is CASSPSPSHEQYV. The DNA of the CDR3 is TGTGCCAGCAGCCCCTCACCCTCTCACGAGCAGTACGTC.

V gene TRBV12-3 or TRBV12-4 combines with J gene TRBJ1-2; D ambiguous. This CDR3 is 14 amino acids long. V lost 9 bases, J lost 4 bases, and 18 bases lay in between. The CDR3 loop is CASSDNILSYGYTF. DNA for the CDR3: TGTGCCAGTTCAGACAATATTCTCTCCTATGGCTACACCTTC.

This rearrangement joins TRBV7-9 to TRBJ1-2; 9 bases line up with TRBD1. Germline trimming cut 5 bases from V and 5 bases from J; bases unmatched to any gene: 12. Germline V gives CDR1 SEHNR, CDR2 FQNEAQ (reference sequence). This CDR3 contains 16 residues. The CDR3 spells CASSPGGQGISYGYTF. The DNA of the CDR3 is TGTGCCAGCAGCCCCGGGGGACAGGGAATATCATATGGCTACACCTTC.